The T cell receptor beta chain under discussion was sequenced for a study of shared clonotypes between healthy human individuals. Profiling relied on immunoSEQ multiplex PCR, and the TCRdb table lists in-frame clones only, not all of them. The table has 950,000 to 1,300,000 clones, 75% seen once. Study results and caveats: An expected dependence of interdonor clonotype sharing on sequencing depth was noted.

CDR1 is ENHRY, CDR2 SYGVKD, per germline. The CDR3 consists of 14 residues. Trimming took off 2 bases at V and 0 bases at J, with 6 bases between the two ends. As concerns this clone: What it binds is unknown.

The sequence was obtained from a young man in good health. The sample consisted of memory CD4+ T cells sorted from blood. The subset here: CD45RA-negative fraction. The V and J genes are TRBV10-3 and TRBJ2-3; a possible D gene is TRBD1 (5 bases). The CDR3 loop is CAISERQSTDTQYF. The CDR3 DNA follows: TGTGCCATCAGTGAGAGACAGAGCACAGATACGCAGTATTTT.